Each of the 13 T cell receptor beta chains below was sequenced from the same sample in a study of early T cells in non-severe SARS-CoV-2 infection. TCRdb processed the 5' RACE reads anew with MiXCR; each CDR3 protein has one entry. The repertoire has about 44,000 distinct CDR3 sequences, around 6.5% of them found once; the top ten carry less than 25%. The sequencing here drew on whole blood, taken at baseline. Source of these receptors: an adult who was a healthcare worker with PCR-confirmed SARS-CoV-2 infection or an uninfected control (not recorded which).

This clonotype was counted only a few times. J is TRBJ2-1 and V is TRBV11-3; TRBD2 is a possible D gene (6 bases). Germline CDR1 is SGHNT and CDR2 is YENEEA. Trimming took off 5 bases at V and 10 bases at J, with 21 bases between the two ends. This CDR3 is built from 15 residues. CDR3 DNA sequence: TGTGCCAGCAGCCTACCGGGACTCGGCGCGAAAGAGCAGTTCTTC. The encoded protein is CASSLPGLGAKEQFF.

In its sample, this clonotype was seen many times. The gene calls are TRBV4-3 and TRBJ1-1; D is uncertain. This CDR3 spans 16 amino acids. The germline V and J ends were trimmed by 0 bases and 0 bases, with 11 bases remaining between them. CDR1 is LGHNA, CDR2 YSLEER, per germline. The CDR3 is CASSQDFRQLNTEAFF. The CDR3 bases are TGCGCCAGCAGCCAAGATTTTCGGCAGCTGAACACTGAAGCTTTCTTT.

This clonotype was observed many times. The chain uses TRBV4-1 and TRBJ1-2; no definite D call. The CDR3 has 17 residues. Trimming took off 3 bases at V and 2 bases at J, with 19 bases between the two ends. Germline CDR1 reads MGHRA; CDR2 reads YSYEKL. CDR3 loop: CASSQEVNVFINYGYTF. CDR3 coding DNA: TGCGCCAGCAGCCAGGAGGTAAATGTCTTCATCAACTATGGCTACACCTTC.

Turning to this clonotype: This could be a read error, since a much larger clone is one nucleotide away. For the CDR3, the DNA is TGTGCCAGCAGCTTGGGTCGGACAGGAAGGGATGGCAACACCTTC. Amino acids: CASSLGRTGRDGNTF. The J gene is TRBJ1-2, the V gene TRBV7-8, with 7 bases lining up with TRBD1. Germline loops: CDR1 SGHVS, CDR2 FQNEAQ. CDR3 size: 15 residues. Based on the CDR3 plus reference TRBV7-8 and TRBJ1-2, the full variable domain is GAGVSQSPRYKVAKRGQDVALRCDPISGHVSLFWYQQALGQGPEFLTYFQNEAQLDKSGLPSDRFFAERPEGSVSTLKIQRTQQEDSAVYLCASSLGRTGRDGNTFGSGTRLTVV.

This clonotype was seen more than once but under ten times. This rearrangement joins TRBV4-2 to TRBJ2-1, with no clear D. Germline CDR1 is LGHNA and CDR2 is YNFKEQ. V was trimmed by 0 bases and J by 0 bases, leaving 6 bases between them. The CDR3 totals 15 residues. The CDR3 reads CASSQDSSSYNEQFF. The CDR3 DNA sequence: TGTGCCAGCAGCCAAGACTCCAGCTCCTACAATGAGCAGTTCTTC.

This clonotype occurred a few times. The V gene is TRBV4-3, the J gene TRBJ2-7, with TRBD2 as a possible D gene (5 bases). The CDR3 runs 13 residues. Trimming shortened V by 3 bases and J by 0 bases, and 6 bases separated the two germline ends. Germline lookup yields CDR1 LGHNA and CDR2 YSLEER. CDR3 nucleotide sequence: TGCGCCAGCAGCCACCGGGACTCCTACGAGCAGTACTTC. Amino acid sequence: CASSHRDSYEQYF.

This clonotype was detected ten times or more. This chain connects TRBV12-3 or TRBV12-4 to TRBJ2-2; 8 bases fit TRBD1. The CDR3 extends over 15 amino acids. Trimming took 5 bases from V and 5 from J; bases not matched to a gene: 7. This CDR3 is CASSPRTGRTGELFF. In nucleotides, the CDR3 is TGTGCCAGCAGTCCCCGGACAGGGAGGACCGGGGAGCTGTTTTTT.

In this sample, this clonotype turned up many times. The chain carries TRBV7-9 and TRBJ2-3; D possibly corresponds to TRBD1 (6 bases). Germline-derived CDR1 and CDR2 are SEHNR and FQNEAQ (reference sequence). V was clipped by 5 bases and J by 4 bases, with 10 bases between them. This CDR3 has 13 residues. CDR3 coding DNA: TGTGCCAGCAGCCCCAGGGGTCCAGATACGCAGTATTTT. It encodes CASSPRGPDTQYF.

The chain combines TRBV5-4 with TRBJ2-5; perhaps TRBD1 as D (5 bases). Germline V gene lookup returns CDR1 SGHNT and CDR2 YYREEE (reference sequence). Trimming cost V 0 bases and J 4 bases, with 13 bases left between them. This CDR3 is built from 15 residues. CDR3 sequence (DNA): TGTGCCAGCAGCTTGGGCCCAGGGTCGGGAGAGACCCAGTACTTC. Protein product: CASSLGPGSGETQYF.

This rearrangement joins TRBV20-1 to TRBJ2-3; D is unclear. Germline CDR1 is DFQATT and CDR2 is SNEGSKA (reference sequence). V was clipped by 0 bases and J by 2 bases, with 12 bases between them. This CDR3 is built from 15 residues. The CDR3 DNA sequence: TGCAGTGCTAGAGATTTGGAGAGATCCACAGATACGCAGTATTTT. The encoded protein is CSARDLERSTDTQYF.

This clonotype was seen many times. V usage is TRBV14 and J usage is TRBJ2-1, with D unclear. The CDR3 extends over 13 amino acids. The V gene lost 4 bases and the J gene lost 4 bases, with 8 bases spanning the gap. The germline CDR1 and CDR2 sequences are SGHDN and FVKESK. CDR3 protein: CASSPDRYNEQFF. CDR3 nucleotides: TGTGCCAGCAGCCCGGACCGGTACAATGAGCAGTTCTTC.

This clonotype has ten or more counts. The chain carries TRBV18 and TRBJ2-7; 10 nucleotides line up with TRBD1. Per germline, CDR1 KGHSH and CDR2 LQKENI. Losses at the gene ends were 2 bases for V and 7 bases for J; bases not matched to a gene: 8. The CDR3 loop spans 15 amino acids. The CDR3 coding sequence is TGTGCCAGCTCACCATTCGGGACAGGGGCAGAGGAGCAGTACTTC. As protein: CASSPFGTGAEEQYF.

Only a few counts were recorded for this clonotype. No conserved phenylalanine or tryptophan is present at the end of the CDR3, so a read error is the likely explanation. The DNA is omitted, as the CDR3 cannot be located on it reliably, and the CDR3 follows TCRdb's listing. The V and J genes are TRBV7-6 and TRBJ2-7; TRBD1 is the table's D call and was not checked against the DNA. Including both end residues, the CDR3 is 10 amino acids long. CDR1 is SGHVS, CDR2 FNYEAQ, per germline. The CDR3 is CASSSLEGGK.